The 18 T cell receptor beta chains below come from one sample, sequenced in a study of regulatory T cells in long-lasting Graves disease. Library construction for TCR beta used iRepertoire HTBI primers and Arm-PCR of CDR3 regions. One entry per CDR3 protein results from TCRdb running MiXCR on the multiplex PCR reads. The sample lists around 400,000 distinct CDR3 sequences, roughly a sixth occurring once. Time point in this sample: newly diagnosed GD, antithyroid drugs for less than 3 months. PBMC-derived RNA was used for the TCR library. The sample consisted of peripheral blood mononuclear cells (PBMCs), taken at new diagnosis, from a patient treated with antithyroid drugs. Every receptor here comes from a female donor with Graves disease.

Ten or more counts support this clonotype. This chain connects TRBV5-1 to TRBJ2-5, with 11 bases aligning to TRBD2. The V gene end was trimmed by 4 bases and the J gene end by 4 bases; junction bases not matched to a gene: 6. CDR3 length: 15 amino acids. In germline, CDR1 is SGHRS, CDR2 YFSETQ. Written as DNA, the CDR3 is TGCGCCAGCAGCGGAACTAGCGGGGGAGGAGAGACCCAGTACTTC. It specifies CASSGTSGGGETQYF.

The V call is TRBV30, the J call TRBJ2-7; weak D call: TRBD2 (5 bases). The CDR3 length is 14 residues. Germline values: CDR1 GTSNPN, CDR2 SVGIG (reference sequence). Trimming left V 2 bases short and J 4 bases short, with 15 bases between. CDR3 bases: TGTGCCTGGAGTTCCCTAGCCCGTAAGTACGAGCAGTACTTC. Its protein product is CAWSSLARKYEQYF.

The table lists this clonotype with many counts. CDR3 sequence (DNA): TGCAGTGCTAGAGCGACAGCCCGGATACCTAATGAAAAACTGTTTTTT. Protein: CSARATARIPNEKLFF. The chain employs TRBV20-1 and TRBJ1-4, with D possibly TRBD1 on 5 matching bases. Germline loops: CDR1 DFQATT, CDR2 SNEGSKA (reference sequence). The CDR3 covers 16 residues. V lost 1 base and J 3 bases, leaving 15 bases between the germline ends.

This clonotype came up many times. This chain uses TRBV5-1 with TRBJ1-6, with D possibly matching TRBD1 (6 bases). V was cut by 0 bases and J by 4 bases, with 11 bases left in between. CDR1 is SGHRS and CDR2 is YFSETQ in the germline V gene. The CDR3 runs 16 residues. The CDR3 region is CASSLVGTSYNSPLHF. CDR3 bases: TGCGCCAGCAGCTTGGTTGGGACATCTTATAATTCACCCCTCCACTTT.

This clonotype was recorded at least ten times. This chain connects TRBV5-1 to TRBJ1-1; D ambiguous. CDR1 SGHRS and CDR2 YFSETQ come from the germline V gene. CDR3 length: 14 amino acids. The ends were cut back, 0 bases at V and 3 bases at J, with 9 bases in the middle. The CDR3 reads CASSLGNGDTEAFF. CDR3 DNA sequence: TGCGCCAGCAGCTTGGGTAATGGGGACACTGAAGCTTTCTTT.

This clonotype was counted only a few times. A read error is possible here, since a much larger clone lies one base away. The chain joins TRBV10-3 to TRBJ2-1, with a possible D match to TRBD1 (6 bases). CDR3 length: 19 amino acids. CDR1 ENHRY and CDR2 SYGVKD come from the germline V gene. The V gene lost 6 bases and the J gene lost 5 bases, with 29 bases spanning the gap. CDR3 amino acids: CAIRALVLPATDRHNEQFF. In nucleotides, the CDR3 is TGTGCCATCAGGGCCCTTGTCCTACCCGCCACAGACAGGCACAATGAGCAGTTCTTC.

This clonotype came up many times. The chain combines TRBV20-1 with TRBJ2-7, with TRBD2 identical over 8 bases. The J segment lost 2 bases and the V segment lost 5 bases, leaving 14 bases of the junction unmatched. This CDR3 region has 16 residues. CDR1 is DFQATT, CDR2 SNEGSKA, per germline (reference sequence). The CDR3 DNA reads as TGCAGTGCTGCCGGGACTAGTGGGAGGTTGCCCTACGAGCAGTACTTC. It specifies CSAAGTSGRLPYEQYF.

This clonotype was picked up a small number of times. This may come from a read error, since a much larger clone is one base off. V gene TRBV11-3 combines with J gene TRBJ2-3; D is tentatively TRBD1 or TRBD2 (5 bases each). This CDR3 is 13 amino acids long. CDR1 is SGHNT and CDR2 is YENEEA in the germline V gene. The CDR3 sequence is CTSSLGTVGGQYF. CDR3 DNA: TGTACCAGCAGCTTAGGAACAGTTGGGGGTCAGTATTTT.

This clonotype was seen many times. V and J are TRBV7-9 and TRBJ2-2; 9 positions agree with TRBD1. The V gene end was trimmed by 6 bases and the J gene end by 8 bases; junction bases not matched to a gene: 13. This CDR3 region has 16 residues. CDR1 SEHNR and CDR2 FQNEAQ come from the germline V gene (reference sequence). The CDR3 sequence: CASRRPGQGFGGELFF. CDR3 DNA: TGTGCCAGCAGACGACCGGGACAGGGTTTCGGTGGGGAGCTGTTTTTT.

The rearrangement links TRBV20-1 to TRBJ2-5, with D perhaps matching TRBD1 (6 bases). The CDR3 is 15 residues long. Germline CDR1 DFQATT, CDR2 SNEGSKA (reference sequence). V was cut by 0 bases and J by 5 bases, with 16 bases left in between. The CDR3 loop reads CSARDWGPDVETQYF. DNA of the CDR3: TGCAGTGCTAGAGATTGGGGGCCGGACGTGGAGACCCAGTACTTC.

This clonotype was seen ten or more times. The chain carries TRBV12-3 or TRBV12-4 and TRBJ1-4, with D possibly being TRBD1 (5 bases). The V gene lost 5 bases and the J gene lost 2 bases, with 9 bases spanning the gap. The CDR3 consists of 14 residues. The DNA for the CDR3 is TGTGCCAGCAGTCCGGGACTGACTAATGAAAAACTGTTTTTT. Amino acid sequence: CASSPGLTNEKLFF.

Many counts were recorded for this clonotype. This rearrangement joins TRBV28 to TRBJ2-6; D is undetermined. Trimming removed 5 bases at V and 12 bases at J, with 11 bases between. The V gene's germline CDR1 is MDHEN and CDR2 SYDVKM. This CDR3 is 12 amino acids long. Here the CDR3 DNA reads TGTGCCAGCAGTGTCCCCCATTCCGTCCTGACTTTC. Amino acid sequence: CASSVPHSVLTF.

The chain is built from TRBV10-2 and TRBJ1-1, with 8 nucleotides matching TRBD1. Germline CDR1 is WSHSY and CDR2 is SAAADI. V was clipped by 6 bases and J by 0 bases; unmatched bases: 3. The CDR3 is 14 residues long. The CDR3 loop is CASRTTGVNTEAFF. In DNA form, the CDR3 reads TGCGCCAGCAGGACGACAGGGGTGAACACTGAAGCTTTCTTT.

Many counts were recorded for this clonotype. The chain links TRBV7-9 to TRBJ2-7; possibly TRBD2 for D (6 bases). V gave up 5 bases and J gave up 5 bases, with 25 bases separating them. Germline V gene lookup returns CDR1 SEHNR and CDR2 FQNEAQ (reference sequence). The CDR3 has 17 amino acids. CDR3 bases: TGTGCCAGCAGCCCCAGCCCATCCGGGACTGACGTCCACGAGCAGTACTTC. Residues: CASSPSPSGTDVHEQYF. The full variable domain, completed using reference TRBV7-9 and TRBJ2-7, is DTGVSQNPRHKITKRGQNVTFRCDPISEHNRLYWYRQTLGQGPEFLTYFQNEAQLEKSRLLSDRFSAERPKGSFSTLEIQRTEQGDSAMYLCASSPSPSGTDVHEQYFGPGTRLTVT.

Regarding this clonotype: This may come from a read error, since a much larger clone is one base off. The CDR3 loop reads CASSPGVGAGRSLEQFF. CDR3 sequence (DNA): TGTGCCAGCAGCCCGGGGGTAGGGGCAGGGCGGTCCCTTGAGCAGTTCTTC. The chain employs TRBV7-2 and TRBJ2-1; D may be TRBD2 (6 bases). Germline lookup yields CDR1 SGHTA and CDR2 FQGNSA. This CDR3 region has 17 residues. Trimming removed 5 bases from V and 9 bases from J, with 26 bases in between.

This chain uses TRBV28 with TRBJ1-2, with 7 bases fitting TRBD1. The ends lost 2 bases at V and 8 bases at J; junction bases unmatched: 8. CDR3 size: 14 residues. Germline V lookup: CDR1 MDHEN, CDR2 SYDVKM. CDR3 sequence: CASSLGQSQGGYTF. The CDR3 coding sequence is TGTGCCAGCAGTTTAGGGCAATCACAGGGGGGCTACACCTTC.

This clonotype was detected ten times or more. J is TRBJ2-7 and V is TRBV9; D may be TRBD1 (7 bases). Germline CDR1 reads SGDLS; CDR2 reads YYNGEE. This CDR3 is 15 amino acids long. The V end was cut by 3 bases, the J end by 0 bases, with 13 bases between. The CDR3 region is CASSEGGGASYEQYF. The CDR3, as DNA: TGTGCCAGCAGCGAAGGAGGGGGCGCCTCCTACGAGCAGTACTTC.

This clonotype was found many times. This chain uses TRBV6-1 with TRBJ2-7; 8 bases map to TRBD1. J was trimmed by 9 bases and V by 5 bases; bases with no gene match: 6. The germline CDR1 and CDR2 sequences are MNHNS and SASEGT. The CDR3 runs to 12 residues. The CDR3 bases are TGTGCCAGCAGTCCAACAGGGGGAGGGCAGTACTTC. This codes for CASSPTGGGQYF.